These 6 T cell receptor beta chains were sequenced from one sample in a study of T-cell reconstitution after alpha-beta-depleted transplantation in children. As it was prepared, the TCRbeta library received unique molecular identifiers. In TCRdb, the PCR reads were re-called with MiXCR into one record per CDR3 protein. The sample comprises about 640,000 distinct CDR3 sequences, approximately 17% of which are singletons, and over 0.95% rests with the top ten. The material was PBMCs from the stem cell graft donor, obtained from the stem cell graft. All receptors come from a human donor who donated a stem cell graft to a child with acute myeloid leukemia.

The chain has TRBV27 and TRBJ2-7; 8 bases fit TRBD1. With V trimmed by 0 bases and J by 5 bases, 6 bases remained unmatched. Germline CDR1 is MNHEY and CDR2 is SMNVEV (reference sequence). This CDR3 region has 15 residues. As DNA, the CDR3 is TGTGCCAGCAGTTTATCTTGGACAGGGTCGGACGAGCAGTACTTC. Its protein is CASSLSWTGSDEQYF.

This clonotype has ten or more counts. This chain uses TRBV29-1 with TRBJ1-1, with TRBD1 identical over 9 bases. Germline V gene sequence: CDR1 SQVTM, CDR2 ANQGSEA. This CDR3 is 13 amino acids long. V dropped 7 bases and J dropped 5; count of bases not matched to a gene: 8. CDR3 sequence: CSATNRGRTEAFF. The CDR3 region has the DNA TGCAGCGCAACTAACAGGGGGCGTACTGAAGCTTTCTTT.

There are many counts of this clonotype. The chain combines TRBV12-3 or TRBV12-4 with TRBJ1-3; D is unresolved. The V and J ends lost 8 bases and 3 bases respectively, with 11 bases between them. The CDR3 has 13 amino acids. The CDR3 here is CASLREIGNTIYF. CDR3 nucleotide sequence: TGTGCCAGCCTTCGAGAGATTGGAAACACCATATATTTT.

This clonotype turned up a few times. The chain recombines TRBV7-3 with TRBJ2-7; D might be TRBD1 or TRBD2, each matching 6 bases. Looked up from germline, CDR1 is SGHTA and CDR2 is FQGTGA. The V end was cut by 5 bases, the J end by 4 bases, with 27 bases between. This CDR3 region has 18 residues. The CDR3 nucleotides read TGTGCCAGCAGCCGATACACAGGGTCCGGGGGCTGGAGATACGAGCAGTACGTC. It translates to CASSRYTGSGGWRYEQYV.

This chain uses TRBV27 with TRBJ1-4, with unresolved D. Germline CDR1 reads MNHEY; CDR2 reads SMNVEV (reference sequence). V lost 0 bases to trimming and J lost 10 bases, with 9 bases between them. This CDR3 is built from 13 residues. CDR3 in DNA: TGTGCCAGCAGTTTATCCGGAGAGGGAAAACTGTTTTTT. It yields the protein CASSLSGEGKLFF.

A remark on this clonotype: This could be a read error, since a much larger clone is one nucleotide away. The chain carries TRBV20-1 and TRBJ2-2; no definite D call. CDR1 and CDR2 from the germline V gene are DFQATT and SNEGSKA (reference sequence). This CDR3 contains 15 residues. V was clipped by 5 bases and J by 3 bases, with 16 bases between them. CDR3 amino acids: CSAQKGSRYTGELFF. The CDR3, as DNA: TGCAGTGCTCAGAAAGGCAGCAGATACACCGGGGAGCTGTTTTTT.